This T cell receptor beta chain was recovered during a study of T cells in severe cutaneous drug reactions (dated by TCRdb to the late 2010s). At the level of the whole study: Recruitment took place between the early 2010s and the late 2010s, drawing patients from Taiwan, Thailand and a European registry network. Enrollment was limited to patients whose SJS/TEN or DRESS diagnosis was probable or definite according to RegiSCAR criteria. Assignment of the culprit drug relied on both the Naranjo algorithm and the ALDEN drug causality algorithm. Blister fluids/cells, PBMC and other biological samples were taken from patients in the acute stage or the recovery stage. The study paired bulk TCR sequencing with single-cell sequencing, quantitative PCR validation, functional assays and transgenic mouse experiments. Libraries used iRepertoire multiplex PCR; authors cited a comparison showing similar capture of abundant clonotypes across iRepertoire and 5' RACE methods with or without UMI.

Frequency classes this clonotype as medium-sized (0.01 to 0.1%); no count is given. Its recognized antigen is unknown. The paper's findings and limits, for the study overall: The authors noted that whether the public TCR generalizes to SJS/TEN caused by other drugs still needs further study. CBZ-SJS/TEN patients showed strongly increased TRBV12-4 usage, with averages of about 32% in blister cells and approximately 5.2% in PBMC. A public TCRbeta CDR3, present at a mean of about 14% in all seven CBZ-SJS/TEN blister samples, was undetectable or scarce in PBMC from tolerant controls and healthy donors.

Library preparation used the iRepertoire multiplex PCR system with TCR subtype-specific primers for both bulk and single-cell sequencing. Bulk TCR beta libraries were generated by multiplex PCR with primers targeting V, D and J gene regions. Each sample contributed roughly 100-500 ng of RNA as input for preparing the bulk TCR library. Bulk TCR beta amplicons were sequenced on an Illumina MiSeq. As for how the authors treated the data: Quality control steps removed sample misassignments and low-quality sequencing reads. CDR3 was defined as the amino acids lying between the Y[YFLI]C motif of the V-gene and the [FW]GXGT motif of the J-segment. The IMGT database was followed for TRBV and TRBJ gene assignments and CDR3 clonotypes. For each sample, TRBV expression was normalized against the mean for the same gene in PBMC from 35 to 45 healthy donors. The reads went through TCRdb reprocessing, and each CDR3 protein sequence gets one entry with no DNA. Clone size and V and J calls follow TCRdb, not the original study. The sample has roughly 5,500 distinct CDR3 sequences on record. Approximately 15% of the sample lies in the top ten.

Sequencing was performed on donors who were patients with carbamazepine-induced Stevens-Johnson syndrome or toxic epidermal necrolysis (CBZ-SJS/TEN). Peripheral blood repertoires came from CBZ-SJS/TEN patients of Han Chinese (about 5) and European (roughly six) origin. To search for drug-specific clonotypes, the T cell receptor repertoires of patients with drug-induced severe cutaneous adverse reactions were profiled by next-generation sequencing. RNA was isolated from either blister cells of skin lesions or peripheral blood mononuclear cells. Counted from cysteine to phenylalanine, this CDR3 has 14 amino acids. No DNA accompanies this entry. The germline V gene yields MGHRA for CDR1 and YSYEKL for CDR2.

Sequences were obtained from PBMCs. This clonotype was obtained from a human donor with a severe cutaneous adverse drug reaction. The sequence links TRBV4-1 to TRBJ2-1. The CDR3: CASSQPRERNEQFF.